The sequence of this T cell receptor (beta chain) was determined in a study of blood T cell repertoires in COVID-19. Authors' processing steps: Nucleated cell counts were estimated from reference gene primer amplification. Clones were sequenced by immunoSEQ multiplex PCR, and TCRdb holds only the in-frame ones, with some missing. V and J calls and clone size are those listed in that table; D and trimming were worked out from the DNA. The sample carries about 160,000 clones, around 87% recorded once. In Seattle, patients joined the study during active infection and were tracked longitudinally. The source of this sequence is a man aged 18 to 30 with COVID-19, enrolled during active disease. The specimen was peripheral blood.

CDR3 DNA: TGTGCCAGCAGCTTGGGTCCTGGCCAGGGGTGGACTGAAGCTTTCTTT. It is translated as CASSLGPGQGWTEAFF. The chain has TRBV5-5 and TRBJ1-1; a weak D match, TRBD1 (6 bases). Germline V gene lookup returns CDR1 SGHKS and CDR2 YYEKEE (reference sequence). The CDR3 runs to 16 residues. V was cut by 0 bases and J by 5 bases, with 17 bases left in between. The entire variable domain, with the rest obtained from reference TRBV5-5 and TRBJ1-1, is as follows: DAGVTQSPTHLIKTRGQQVTLRCSPISGHKSVSWYQQVLGQGPQFIFQYYEKEERGRGNFPDRFSARQFPNYSSELNVNALLLGDSALYLCASSLGPGQGWTEAFFGQGTRLTVV.